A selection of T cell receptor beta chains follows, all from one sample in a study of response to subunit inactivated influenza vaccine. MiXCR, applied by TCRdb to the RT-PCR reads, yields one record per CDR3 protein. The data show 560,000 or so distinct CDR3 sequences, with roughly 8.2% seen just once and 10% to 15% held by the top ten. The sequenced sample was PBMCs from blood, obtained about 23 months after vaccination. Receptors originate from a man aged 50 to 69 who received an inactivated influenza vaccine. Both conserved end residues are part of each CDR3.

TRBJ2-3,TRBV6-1,CASSHGGPVTDTQYF
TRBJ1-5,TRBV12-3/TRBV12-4,CASSFEGRRPQHF
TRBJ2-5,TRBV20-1,CSARDLAGGRQETQYF
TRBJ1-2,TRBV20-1,CSAGTDRSNYGYTF
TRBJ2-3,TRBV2,CASKAGGRPDTQYF
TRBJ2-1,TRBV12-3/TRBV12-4,CASSPSGRGQGGEQFF
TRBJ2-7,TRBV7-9,CASSLRGQGFDEQYF
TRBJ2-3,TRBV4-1,CASSQGPSRGTSSDTQYF
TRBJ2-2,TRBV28,CASSSDRVGELFF
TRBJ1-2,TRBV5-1,CASSTTGGANYGYTF
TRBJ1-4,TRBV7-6,CASSRNGRVGEKLFF
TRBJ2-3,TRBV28,CASSEGTKSTDTQYF
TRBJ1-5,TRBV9,CASSASGGPPEHF
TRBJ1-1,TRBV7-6,CASSLERDTKAFF
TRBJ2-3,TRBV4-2,CASSQDNDGDADTQYF
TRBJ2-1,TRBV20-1,CSARDQAGFSYNEQFF
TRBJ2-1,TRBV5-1,CASSLLLGGRGDEQFF
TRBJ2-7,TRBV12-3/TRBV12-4,CASSLMGDRYEQYF
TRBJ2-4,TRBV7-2,CASSLDAGHKNIQYF
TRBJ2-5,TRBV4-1,CASSQTPYPEETQYF
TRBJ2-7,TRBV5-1,CASSLAPGAGSYEQYF
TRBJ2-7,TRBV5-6,CASSLNWDKTYEQYF
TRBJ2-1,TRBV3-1,CASSQARRRLNNEQFF
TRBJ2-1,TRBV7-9,CASSPTMDKDEQFF
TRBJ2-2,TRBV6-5,CASSYLAGGHTGELFF
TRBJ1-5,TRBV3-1,CASSQDLNQPQHF
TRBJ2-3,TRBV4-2,CASRTSGGRDTQYF
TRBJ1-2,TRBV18,CASSPQEKYGYTF
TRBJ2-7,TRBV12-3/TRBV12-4,CASSPGTAPIEQYF
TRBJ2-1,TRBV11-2,CASGDRVLWNEQFF